This T cell receptor (beta chain) was observed in a study of OX40 agonist ivuxolimab in advanced cancers. Study results and caveats: The mean number of expanded clones was higher in CD8+ T cells than in CD4+.

Details on this clone: No antigen is known for it.

Germline-derived CDR1 and CDR2 are MNHEY and SMNVEV (reference sequence). This CDR3 comprises 12 residues. Trimming removed 6 bases from V and 8 bases from J; junction bases left unmatched: 4. Sequenced by immunoSEQ multiplex PCR; TCRdb stores in-frame clones only, minus some. This sample carries 55,000 to 75,000 clones, about 90% of them seen once, and the ten largest clones take about 0.36%. The sequencing used CD4+ or CD8+ T cells sorted from blood, collected in a trial of the OX40 agonist ivuxolimab. The receptor comes from an adult with an advanced solid tumor such as melanoma, head and neck, liver or kidney cancer. The V call is TRBV27, the J call TRBJ1-2; 9 positions agree with TRBD1. CDR3 sequence reads: CASRGTGKGYTF. CDR3 DNA: TGTGCCAGCAGGGGGACAGGGAAGGGCTACACCTTC.